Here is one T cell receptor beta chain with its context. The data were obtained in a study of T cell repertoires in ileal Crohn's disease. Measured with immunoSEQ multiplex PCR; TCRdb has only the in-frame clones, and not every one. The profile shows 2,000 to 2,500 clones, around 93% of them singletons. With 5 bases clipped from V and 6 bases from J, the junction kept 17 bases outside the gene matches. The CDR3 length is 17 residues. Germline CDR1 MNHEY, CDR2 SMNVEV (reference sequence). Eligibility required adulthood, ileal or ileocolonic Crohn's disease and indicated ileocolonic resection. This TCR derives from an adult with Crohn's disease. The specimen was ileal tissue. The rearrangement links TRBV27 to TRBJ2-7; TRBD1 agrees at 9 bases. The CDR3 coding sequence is TGTGCCAGCAGTCCCGGAGCCGGTGGGACAGGGTTGCGCGAGCAGTACTTC. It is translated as CASSPGAGGTGLREQYF.